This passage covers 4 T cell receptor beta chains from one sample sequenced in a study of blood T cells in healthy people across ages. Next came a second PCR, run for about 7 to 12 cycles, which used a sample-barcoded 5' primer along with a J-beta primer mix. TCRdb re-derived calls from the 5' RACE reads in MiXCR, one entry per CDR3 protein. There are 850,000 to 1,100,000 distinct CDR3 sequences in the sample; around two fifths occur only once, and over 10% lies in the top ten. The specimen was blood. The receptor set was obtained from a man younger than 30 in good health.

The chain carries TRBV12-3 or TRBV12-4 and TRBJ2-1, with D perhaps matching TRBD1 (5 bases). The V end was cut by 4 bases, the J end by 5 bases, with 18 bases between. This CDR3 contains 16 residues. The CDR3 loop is CASSSFGRVVHNEQFF. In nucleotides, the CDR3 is TGTGCCAGCAGTTCCTTCGGCAGGGTCGTCCACAATGAGCAGTTCTTC.

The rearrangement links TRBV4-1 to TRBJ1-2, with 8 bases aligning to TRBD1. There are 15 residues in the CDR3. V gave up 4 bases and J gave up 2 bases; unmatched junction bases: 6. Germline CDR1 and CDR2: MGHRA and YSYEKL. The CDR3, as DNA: TGCGCCAGCAGCCGAGCGGGACAGGAGAACTATGGCTACACCTTC. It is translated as CASSRAGQENYGYTF.

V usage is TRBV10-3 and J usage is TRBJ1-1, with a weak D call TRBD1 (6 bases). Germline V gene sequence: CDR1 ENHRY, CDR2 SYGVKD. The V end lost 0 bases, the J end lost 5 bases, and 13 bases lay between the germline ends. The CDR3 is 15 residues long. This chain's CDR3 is CAISESAGTGTEAFF. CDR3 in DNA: TGTGCCATCAGTGAGTCGGCGGGCACAGGGACTGAAGCTTTCTTT.

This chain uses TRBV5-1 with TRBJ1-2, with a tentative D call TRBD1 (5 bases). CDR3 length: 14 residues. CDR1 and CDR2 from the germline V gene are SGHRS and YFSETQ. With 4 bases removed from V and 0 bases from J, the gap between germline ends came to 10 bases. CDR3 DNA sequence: TGCGCCAGCAGCGCCGACAGCACTAACTATGGCTACACCTTC. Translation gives CASSADSTNYGYTF.